A selection of T cell receptor beta chains follows, all from one sample in a study of T cell responses to AZD1222 COVID-19 vaccine. Clones were sequenced by immunoSEQ multiplex PCR, and TCRdb holds only the in-frame ones, with some missing. In the table there are roughly 160,000 clones, around 94% of which are singletons. The sequencing here drew on peripheral blood, taken on day 0 of AZD1222 vaccination. The receptors come from an adult in good health. CDR3s include the opening cysteine and the closing phenylalanine or tryptophan. The D gene is left open where the match is weak. Size tells how often a clone was seen (once, few, many) or the class of an expanded clone, and some rows leave it out.

v_call,j_call,clone_size,d_call,cdr3_nt,cdr3_aa
TRBV5-1,TRBJ1-1,.,.,TGCGCCAGCAGCCCGGAAGGGGGGGCCCTATCCACTGAAGCTTTCTTT,CASSPEGGALSTEAFF
TRBV9,TRBJ1-6,.,TRBD1,TGTGCCAGCAGCGGGGGACAGGGAGGATCACCCCTCCACTTT,CASSGGQGGSPLHF
TRBV28,TRBJ2-3,.,.,TGTGCCAGCAAAAGTACAGATACGCAGTATTTT,CASKSTDTQYF
TRBV15,TRBJ2-1,.,TRBD2,TGTGCCACCAGCAGAGATATTGGCGGGAGGGCCAATGAGCAGTTCTTC,CATSRDIGGRANEQFF
TRBV7-2,TRBJ2-2,.,.,TGTGCCAGCAGCTCGGACACCTCGGGGACCGGGGAGCTGTTTTTT,CASSSDTSGTGELFF
TRBV29-1,TRBJ1-3,.,.,TGCAGCGTCACAGGAAACCCAGGAAACACCATATATTTT,CSVTGNPGNTIYF
TRBV6-2/TRBV6-3,TRBJ1-2,.,.,TGTGCCAGCAGTTACGGCTTAGGCTATGGCTACACCTTC,CASSYGLGYGYTF
TRBV7-6,TRBJ2-7,.,.,TGTGCCAGCAGCCCCGGAGGAGAAACCTACGAGCAGTACTTC,CASSPGGETYEQYF
TRBV15,TRBJ1-5,.,TRBD1,TGTGCCACCAGCAGAGGGGACAGGGATGGTCAGCCCCAGCATTTT,CATSRGDRDGQPQHF
TRBV4-1,TRBJ1-2,few,.,TGCGCCAGCAGCCAAGAACAGGGCTATGGCTACACCTTC,CASSQEQGYGYTF
TRBV5-1,TRBJ2-7,.,.,TGCGCCAGCAGCTTGAGGGGAGACACTTACTCCTACGAGCAGTACTTC,CASSLRGDTYSYEQYF
TRBV6-5,TRBJ1-2,.,.,TGTGCCAGCAGAAAGGGGGGTCTCAACTATGGCTACACCTTC,CASRKGGLNYGYTF
TRBV28,TRBJ2-7,.,TRBD2,TGTGCCAGCAGACACCCGGGAAGCGGGAGTAGTTACGAGCAGTACTTC,CASRHPGSGSSYEQYF
TRBV20-1,TRBJ1-1,.,.,TGCAGTGCTAGTGGTAACACTGAAGCTTTCTTT,CSASGNTEAFF
TRBV28,TRBJ2-7,.,TRBD1,TGTGCCAGCAGTTTGGTCAGGGGGAGCGAGCAGTACTTC,CASSLVRGSEQYF
TRBV14,TRBJ1-5,.,TRBD1,TGTGCCAGCAGCCCGGGACAGGGGCCGAATCAGCCCCAGCATTTT,CASSPGQGPNQPQHF
TRBV5-1,TRBJ2-2,once,TRBD1,TGCGCCAGCAGCTTGAGGGACAGGGTTCTTTCCGGGGAGCTGTTTTTT,CASSLRDRVLSGELFF
TRBV7-9,TRBJ2-1,.,.,TGTGCCAGCAGCACTTCTATTGCGGGTCGGTCCTACAATGAGCAGTTCTTC,CASSTSIAGRSYNEQFF
TRBV30,TRBJ1-2,.,.,TGTGCCTGGAGTGTTCTGGATGGCTACACCTTC,CAWSVLDGYTF
TRBV19,TRBJ2-2,.,.,TGTGCCAGTAGTATCAGACAACAGGGCACCGGGGAGCTGTTTTTT,CASSIRQQGTGELFF
TRBV28,TRBJ2-5,.,.,TGTGCCAGCAGTTACCTTACAGCTTCAAGGGGTAGTGGGGAGACCCAGTACTTC,CASSYLTASRGSGETQYF
TRBV5-5,TRBJ2-7,.,TRBD1,TGTGCCAGCAGCCGAGACAGGGGTTACGAGCAGTACTTC,CASSRDRGYEQYF
TRBV6-2/TRBV6-3,TRBJ2-6,.,.,TGTGCCAGCAGTTACGAGGATTCTGGGGCCAACGTCCTGACTTTC,CASSYEDSGANVLTF
TRBV10-2,TRBJ2-3,.,.,TGCGCCAGCATCACTAACCGGGACTTAGGCACAGATACGCAGTATTTT,CASITNRDLGTDTQYF
TRBV19,TRBJ1-2,.,.,TGTGCCAGTAGTATTTTTACGGGGGGTGACTATGGCTACACCTTC,CASSIFTGGDYGYTF
TRBV19,TRBJ2-3,.,.,TGTGCCAGTAGTAGTCGTGGGTGGGTCACAGATACGCAGTATTTT,CASSSRGWVTDTQYF